This T cell receptor beta chain was observed in a study of OX40 agonist ivuxolimab in advanced cancers. Study overall: Patients with hepatocellular carcinoma, melanoma, renal cell or head and neck cancer made up the dose-escalation patients.

Of note for this clone: Its antigen remains unknown.

Germline V gene sequence: CDR1 LNHDA, CDR2 SQIVND (reference sequence). The V and J ends lost 7 bases and 0 bases respectively, with 13 bases between them. The CDR3 totals 16 residues. Study observations and caveats: Also present in some nonresponders was a low level of normalized T-cell clonal expansion. Dosing at 0.1 to 3.0 mg/kg was accompanied by clonal expansion of CD4+ and CD8+ blood T cells by week 6.

Assay used: immunoSEQ multiplex PCR; TCRdb lists only in-frame clones, some missing. The table has around 16,000 clones, more than 70% seen once. This TCR came from an adult with an advanced solid tumor such as melanoma, head and neck, liver or kidney cancer. The V gene is TRBV19, the J gene TRBJ2-6, with a possible D match to TRBD1 (6 bases). Material: CD4+ or CD8+ T cells sorted from blood, obtained in a trial of the OX40 agonist ivuxolimab. CDR3 sequence reads: CASMGHTISGANVLTF. CDR3 nucleotide sequence: TGTGCCAGTATGGGACATACAATCTCTGGGGCCAACGTCCTGACTTTC.